This T cell receptor (beta chain) appears in the sequencing data of a study of blood T cell repertoires in COVID-19. Study-wide context: Sites in the United States, Italy and Spain provided acute and convalescent COVID-19 samples. Sample material is recorded as cDNA or gDNA derived from T cells, B-cell-depleted T cells, or PBMCs.

This CDR3 comprises 13 residues. Unmatched junction bases numbered 1, after V lost 8 bases and J lost 0 bases. Germline V gene data show CDR1 as LNHDA and CDR2 as SQIVND (reference sequence). Authors' methods: Reference gene primer amplification gave estimated nucleated cell counts. Sequencing used immunoSEQ multiplex PCR; TCRdb keeps in-frame clones, though not all of them. The V and J calls and clone size were taken over from that table, and D and trimming were inferred from the DNA. The sample lists roughly 95,000 clones; over 80% were seen once. Source material: peripheral blood. V usage is TRBV19 and J usage is TRBJ1-5; 7 nucleotides agree with TRBD1. This clonotype was sampled from a woman aged 45 to 65 in a cohort sampled during active COVID-19. The CDR3 region is CASGDSSNQPQHF. CDR3 nucleotides: TGTGCCAGTGGGGACAGTAGCAATCAGCCCCAGCATTTT.